Included here is one TCR beta chain sequence, with context. This entry belongs to a study of control samples from healthy donors and cancer patients. Data came from immunoSEQ multiplex PCR; TCRdb stores just in-frame clones and leaves some out. The sample carries roughly 200,000 clones, 80% to 95% recorded once. The sample was blood. This receptor was obtained from a man aged 18-30 years in good health.

The CDR3 reads CASSNGQAIYNEQFF. The CDR3 DNA reads as TGTGCCAGCAGTAATGGACAGGCCATCTACAATGAGCAGTTCTTC. The chain couples TRBV28 to TRBJ2-1, with TRBD1 matching over 7 bases. The ends lost 5 bases at V and 3 bases at J; junction bases unmatched: 7. The CDR3 consists of 15 residues. Germline lookup yields CDR1 MDHEN and CDR2 SYDVKM.